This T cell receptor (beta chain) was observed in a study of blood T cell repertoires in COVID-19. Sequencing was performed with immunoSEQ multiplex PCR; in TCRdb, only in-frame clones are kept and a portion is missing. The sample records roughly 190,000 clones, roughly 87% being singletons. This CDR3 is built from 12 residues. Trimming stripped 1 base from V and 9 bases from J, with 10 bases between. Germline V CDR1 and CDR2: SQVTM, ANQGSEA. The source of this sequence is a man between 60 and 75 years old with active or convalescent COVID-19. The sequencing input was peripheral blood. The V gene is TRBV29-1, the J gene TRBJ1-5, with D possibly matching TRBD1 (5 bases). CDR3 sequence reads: CSVEGGVGPQHF. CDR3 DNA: TGCAGCGTTGAAGGGGGGGTAGGGCCCCAGCATTTT.